This T cell receptor (beta chain) was profiled in a study of patients and donors after allogeneic stem cell transplantation. One entry per CDR3 protein, called by TCRdb with MiXCR from the RT-PCR reads. Among 920,000 or so distinct CDR3 sequences, 18% were seen once, and the ten largest hold 5% to 6.5%. This clonotype was detected many times. With 3 bases clipped from V and 7 bases from J, the junction kept 5 bases outside the gene matches. The CDR3 totals 14 residues. V gene TRBV12-3 or TRBV12-4 combines with J gene TRBJ2-1; TRBD1 agrees at 8 bases. The sample was blood, either unsorted or a sorted T cell fraction (not recorded which). The origin of this receptor is a human donor who was either an allogeneic HSCT recipient or a stem cell or donor lymphocyte infusion donor (not recorded which). It is not recorded whose cells these are; they may come from a transplant donor. The CDR3 bases are TGTGCCAGCAGTTTTGGGACAGGAATGAATGAGCAGTTCTTC. Its protein is CASSFGTGMNEQFF.